The rows below give T cell receptor beta chains drawn from one sample of a study of PD-L1 blockade in urothelial cancer. Data came from immunoSEQ multiplex PCR; TCRdb stores just in-frame clones and leaves some out. The sample records about 50,000 clones, more than 75% being singletons. Specimen: PBMCs, collected around atezolizumab (anti-PD-L1) treatment. The receptors come from a man aged 55-75 years with urothelial cancer. Each CDR3 is given without its conserved first and last residue.

>TRBV19|TRBJ1-2
ASSIRGGYT
>TRBV7-7|TRBJ2-5
ASSSEGGTQY
>TRBV5-1|TRBJ1-5
ASSLDSDQPQH
>TRBV19|TRBJ1-3
ASSTQGVSGNTIY
>TRBV18|TRBJ1-2
ASSPPEYRRWGYT
>TRBV30|TRBJ1-2
AWKSGESCT
>TRBV30|TRBJ1-3
AWSGGQGQNTIY
>TRBV27|TRBJ2-1
ASSLFQGLGYNEQF
>TRBV5-1|TRBJ2-1
ASSLESQGAWEQF
>TRBV5-6|TRBJ2-1
ASSRARQGSNNEQF
>TRBV18|TRBJ1-3
ASTPYTGGNTIY
>TRBV11-2|TRBJ2-5
ASSGRRTGQETQY
>TRBV7-2|TRBJ1-1
ASSQQGALTEAF
>TRBV27|TRBJ1-1
ASSIIYGSTEAF
>TRBV5-1|TRBJ2-2
ASSSPGQGAVSGELF
>TRBV19|TRBJ1-3
ASSLTRDTYSGNTIY
>TRBV6-1|TRBJ1-5
ASSSVQPQH
>TRBV7-6|TRBJ2-7
ASSERQGLSYEQY
>TRBV19|TRBJ1-5
ASSIGAGLNQPQH
>TRBV11-1|TRBJ1-2
ASSLKRTGYGYT
>TRBV5-3|TRBJ1-4
ARSVYRGGNEKLF
>TRBV6-5|TRBJ2-7
ASSLNRGGYEQY
>TRBV5-1|TRBJ2-1
ASKEPGNNNEQF
>TRBV4-2|TRBJ1-3
ASSLPGTAGNTIY
>TRBV5-4|TRBJ2-1
ASSLQQPGVEQF
>TRBV6-5|TRBJ1-3
ASRAQGISGNTIY
>TRBV18|TRBJ1-2
ASSPIGDRGESGYT
>TRBV18|TRBJ2-1
ASSPPLAASSYNEQF
>TRBV19|TRBJ2-5
ASSARDRRETQY
>TRBV7-9|TRBJ2-3
ASSPGTSDTDTQY
>TRBV6-1|TRBJ2-1
ASTLADGYNEQF
>TRBV11-3|TRBJ2-7
ASSLGRTPTYEQY
>TRBV30|TRBJ1-1
AWIGGAVNTEAF
>TRBV29-1|TRBJ1-1
SVGYVTGEAF
>TRBV28|TRBJ1-1
ASSTTGTGGITEAF
>TRBV5-1|TRBJ1-2
ASSPQGARYGYT
>TRBV7-8|TRBJ1-1
ASSLAQGYTEAF
>TRBV7-2|TRBJ2-3
ASSPATDTQY
>TRBV6-1|TRBJ1-6
ASSELGGNYNSPLH